Listed below are T cell receptor beta chains from one sample, sequenced in a study of Ad26.COV2.S vaccination and SARS-CoV-2 variants. Sequenced by immunoSEQ multiplex PCR; TCRdb stores in-frame clones only, minus some. The data hold about 480,000 clones, with 70% to 90% observed a single time. Source: peripheral blood, taken in a trial of Ad26.COV2.S vaccine versus placebo. The receptors shown here come from a person between 18 and 60 years old who received the Ad26.COV2.S COVID-19 vaccine or a placebo. CDR3s include the opening cysteine and the closing phenylalanine or tryptophan. Each record gives: V gene, clone size, J gene, D gene, CDR3 protein, CDR3 DNA. A D gene is named only where the DNA matches it firmly. Rows give clone size only sometimes, using once, few, many, or a class for an expanded clone.

V: TRBV9; size: once; J: TRBJ1-6; D: NA; CDR3: CASSPGAESSPLHF; DNA: TGTGCCAGCAGCCCTGGGGCCGAAAGTTCACCCCTCCACTTT
V: TRBV30; size: NA; J: TRBJ1-3; D: NA; CDR3: CAWSLDSEPPGNTIYF; DNA: TGTGCCTGGAGCTTGGACAGTGAGCCACCTGGAAACACCATATATTTT
V: TRBV7-2; size: once; J: TRBJ1-5; D: NA; CDR3: CASSLVSNQPQHF; DNA: TGTGCCAGCAGCTTGGTTAGCAATCAGCCCCAGCATTTT
V: TRBV19; size: many; J: TRBJ1-3; D: NA; CDR3: CASSSKGTSISGNTIYF; DNA: TGTGCCAGTAGCAGCAAAGGGACGTCAATCTCTGGAAACACCATATATTTT
V: TRBV9; size: NA; J: TRBJ1-6; D: NA; CDR3: CASSVAGFDAPLHF; DNA: TGTGCCAGCAGCGTAGCGGGTTTTGACGCACCCCTCCACTTT
V: TRBV3-1/TRBV3-2; size: NA; J: TRBJ2-7; D: TRBD2; CDR3: CASSRGRAGGAYEQYF; DNA: TGTGCCAGCAGCCGTGGACGGGCCGGGGGGGCCTACGAGCAGTACTTC
V: TRBV4-2; size: NA; J: TRBJ1-2; D: TRBD1; CDR3: CASSQVMGGQGGGYTF; DNA: TGTGCCAGCAGCCAAGTCATGGGTGGACAGGGTGGTGGCTACACCTTC
V: TRBV4-3; size: NA; J: TRBJ1-1; D: NA; CDR3: CASSLKGGDTEAFF; DNA: TGCGCCAGCAGCCTAAAGGGGGGAGACACTGAAGCTTTCTTT
V: TRBV9; size: NA; J: TRBJ1-3; D: TRBD1; CDR3: CASSQAQGATGNTIYF; DNA: TGTGCCAGCAGTCAGGCCCAGGGGGCGACTGGAAACACCATATATTTT
V: TRBV9; size: NA; J: TRBJ2-7; D: NA; CDR3: CASSNQPGGVAEQYF; DNA: TGTGCCAGCAGCAACCAACCTGGGGGAGTAGCCGAGCAGTACTTC
V: TRBV5-1; size: NA; J: TRBJ2-1; D: TRBD2; CDR3: CASSPFEREGYNEQFF; DNA: TGCGCCAGCAGCCCCTTTGAGCGGGAGGGGTACAATGAGCAGTTCTTC